The 16 T cell receptor beta chains below come from one sample, sequenced in a study of T cell repertoires in cytomegalovirus infection. TCRdb reprocessed the reads with MiXCR, giving one entry per CDR3 protein. The sample holds roughly 76,000 distinct CDR3 sequences, more than 3% seen once. The material sequenced was PBMCs. The source of these receptors is a human donor in good health (CMV status not recorded). Some clones in this sample may be carry-over from other donors' samples.

The sample holds many counts of this clonotype. The chain links TRBV5-6 to TRBJ2-5; unclear D gene. CDR1 and CDR2 (germline): SGHDT, YYEEEE. The CDR3 runs 15 residues. Trimming took 2 bases from V and 5 from J, leaving 16 bases between them. The CDR3 nucleotides read TGTGCCAGCAGCTTCGGTGTGGTGGGTTCCGAGACCCAGTACTTC. Its protein product is CASSFGVVGSETQYF.

Ten or more counts support this clonotype. V usage is TRBV20-1 and J usage is TRBJ2-7, with 10 bases matching TRBD2. Trimming cost V 5 bases and J 6 bases; bases outside gene matches: 7. The CDR3 is 13 amino acids. In germline, CDR1 is DFQATT, CDR2 SNEGSKA (reference sequence). In nucleotides, the CDR3 is TGCAGTGCTTTGACTAGCGGGCAGGGCGAGCAGTACTTC. Its protein product is CSALTSGQGEQYF.

This clonotype was found a few times. The DNA of the CDR3 is TGCAGCGTTGAGCAGGGAGTTCCCTACGAGACCCAGTACTTC. Its translation: CSVEQGVPYETQYF. J is TRBJ2-5 and V is TRBV29-1, with D perhaps given as TRBD1 or TRBD2 (5 bases each). The V end lost 3 bases, the J end lost 5 bases, and 16 bases lay between the germline ends. There are 14 residues in the CDR3. From germline, CDR1 is SQVTM and CDR2 ANQGSEA. The full variable domain, its missing parts supplied by reference TRBV29-1 and TRBJ2-5, is SAVISQKPSRDICQRGTSLTIQCQVDSQVTMMFWYRQQPGQSLTLIATANQGSEATYESGFVIDKFPISRPNLTFSTLTVSNMSPEDSSIYLCSVEQGVPYETQYFGPGTRLLVL.

This clonotype has ten or more counts. V is TRBV5-1 and J is TRBJ2-5, with D unresolved. The CDR3 totals 15 residues. Trimming shortened V by 1 base and J by 5 bases, and 15 bases separated the two germline ends. Germline lookup yields CDR1 SGHRS and CDR2 YFSETQ. In DNA form, the CDR3 reads TGCGCCAGCAGCTTGACCTACTGGATTCGGGAGACCCAGTACTTC. Amino acids: CASSLTYWIRETQYF. The variable domain in full, with the rest retrieved from reference TRBV5-1 and TRBJ2-5, is KAGVTQTPRYLIKTRGQQVTLSCSPISGHRSVSWYQQTPGQGLQFLFEYFSETQRNKGNFPGRFSGRQFSNSRSEMNVSTLELGDSALYLCASSLTYWIRETQYFGPGTRLLVL.

This clonotype was recorded at least ten times. The rearrangement links TRBV7-3 to TRBJ1-1; D may be TRBD1 (5 bases). This CDR3 has 12 amino acids. The ends were cut back, 5 bases at V and 9 bases at J, with 13 bases in the middle. Germline lookup yields CDR1 SGHTA and CDR2 FQGTGA. Here the CDR3 reads CASSHTPGKAFF. In DNA form, the CDR3 reads TGTGCCAGCAGCCATACCCCAGGGAAAGCTTTCTTT. Filled out from reference TRBV7-3 and TRBJ1-1, the complete variable domain reads GAGVSQTPSNKVTEKGKYVELRCDPISGHTALYWYRQSLGQGPEFLIYFQGTGAADDSGLPNDRFFAVRPEGSVSTLKIQRTERGDSAVYLCASSHTPGKAFFGQGTRLTVV.

This clonotype came up many times. The chain couples TRBV7-2 to TRBJ2-3; the D is unclear. Trimming took off 5 bases at V and 5 bases at J, with 14 bases between the two ends. Germline V lookup: CDR1 SGHTA, CDR2 FQGNSA. CDR3 length: 14 residues. The CDR3 loop is CASSQSLTGDTQYF. CDR3 in DNA: TGTGCCAGCAGCCAATCCCTTACGGGAGATACGCAGTATTTT.

This clonotype has at least ten counts. The chain links TRBV6-2 or TRBV6-3 to TRBJ1-1, with D perhaps matching TRBD1 (6 bases). The CDR3 is 15 amino acids. Germline CDR1 and CDR2: MNHEY and SVGEGT. Between the trimmed V and J ends, which lost 2 bases and 2 bases, there was a span of 12 bases. The CDR3 nucleotides are TGTGCCAGCAGTTACGCCGGGACACTAAACACTGAAGCTTTCTTT. Encoded protein: CASSYAGTLNTEAFF.

Many counts were recorded for this clonotype. The chain couples TRBV7-2 to TRBJ2-7; TRBD2 matches 9 bases. CDR1 and CDR2 (germline): SGHTA, FQGNSA. This CDR3 comprises 18 residues. V was clipped by 4 bases and J by 0 bases; unmatched bases: 13. CDR3 coding DNA: TGTGCCAGCAGCTCCCCCTCCCTAGCGGGGACTTCCTCCTACGAGCAGTACTTC. Its protein product is CASSSPSLAGTSSYEQYF.

This clonotype was recorded many times. This chain uses TRBV4-2 with TRBJ1-6; weak D call: TRBD1 (6 bases). Germline lookup yields CDR1 LGHNA and CDR2 YNFKEQ. Trimming removed 1 base from V and 4 bases from J, with 11 bases in between. The CDR3 is made up of 16 amino acids. CDR3 bases: TGTGCCAGCAGCCAAGCTTCGGACAGATATAATTCACCCCTCCACTTT. It is translated as CASSQASDRYNSPLHF.

This clonotype was observed at least ten times. The chain is built from TRBV7-2 and TRBJ1-1, with a tentative D call TRBD1 (6 bases). Trimming took off 3 bases at V and 0 bases at J, with 17 bases between the two ends. Germline lookup yields CDR1 SGHTA and CDR2 FQGNSA. This CDR3 contains 17 residues. The CDR3 DNA sequence: TGTGCCAGCAGCTTTTCCCGGCGCAGGGGCCTGAACACTGAAGCTTTCTTT. This translates into CASSFSRRRGLNTEAFF.

This clonotype appeared many times. The chain is built from TRBV18 and TRBJ2-3; D is uncertain. Trimming cost V 3 bases and J 4 bases, with 8 bases left between them. Looked up from germline, CDR1 is KGHSH and CDR2 is LQKENI. There are 13 residues in the CDR3. CDR3 nucleotide sequence: TGTGCCAGCTCACCTCCTGGGGCAGATACGCAGTATTTT. Translation gives CASSPPGADTQYF.

Ten or more counts support this clonotype. CDR3 sequence (DNA): TGCGCCAGCAGTCAAGACCCTGTGGGACAGGGATCCTACGAGCAGTACTTC. Translated: CASSQDPVGQGSYEQYF. The chain recombines TRBV23-1 with TRBJ2-7; TRBD1 matches 9 bases. TRBV23-1 counts as an open reading frame of uncertain function. CDR3 length: 17 residues. The ends lost 2 bases at V and 1 base at J; junction bases unmatched: 9.

This clonotype was found many times. The chain joins TRBV6-2 or TRBV6-3 to TRBJ2-7; D assignment may be TRBD1 or TRBD2 (5 bases each). The CDR3 runs 14 residues. V gave up 5 bases and J gave up 5 bases, with 16 bases separating them. CDR1 MNHEY and CDR2 SVGEGT come from the germline V gene. The chain's CDR3 is CASSPRARDDEQYF. Here the CDR3 DNA reads TGTGCCAGCAGTCCCAGAGCTCGGGACGACGAGCAGTACTTC.

This clonotype was detected many times. J is TRBJ1-1 and V is TRBV7-3; possible D gene TRBD1, 5 bases. The V gene's germline CDR1 is SGHTA and CDR2 FQGTGA. Between the trimmed V and J ends, which lost 5 bases and 1 base, there was a span of 17 bases. This CDR3 is built from 16 residues. The CDR3 sequence is CASSGKPGLPNTEAFF. The CDR3 DNA is TGTGCCAGCAGCGGAAAACCGGGACTACCGAACACTGAAGCTTTCTTT.

This clonotype was detected ten times or more. This chain joins TRBV20-1 and TRBJ2-3, with D maybe TRBD2 (6 bases). This CDR3 spans 14 amino acids. From germline, CDR1 is DFQATT and CDR2 SNEGSKA (reference sequence). The CDR3 region is CRPSSGLGTDTQYF. CDR3 nucleotide sequence: TGCAGGCCGAGCAGCGGGTTGGGCACAGATACGCAGTATTTT.

Many counts were recorded for this clonotype. This rearrangement joins TRBV7-2 to TRBJ2-7, with unresolved D. Germline CDR1 is SGHTA and CDR2 is FQGNSA. CDR3 length equals 15 residues. V lost 5 bases to trimming and J lost 2 bases, with 16 bases between them. The CDR3: CASSPSLGQAYEQYF. The CDR3 nucleotides are TGTGCCAGCAGCCCCTCACTTGGGCAGGCCTACGAGCAGTACTTC.